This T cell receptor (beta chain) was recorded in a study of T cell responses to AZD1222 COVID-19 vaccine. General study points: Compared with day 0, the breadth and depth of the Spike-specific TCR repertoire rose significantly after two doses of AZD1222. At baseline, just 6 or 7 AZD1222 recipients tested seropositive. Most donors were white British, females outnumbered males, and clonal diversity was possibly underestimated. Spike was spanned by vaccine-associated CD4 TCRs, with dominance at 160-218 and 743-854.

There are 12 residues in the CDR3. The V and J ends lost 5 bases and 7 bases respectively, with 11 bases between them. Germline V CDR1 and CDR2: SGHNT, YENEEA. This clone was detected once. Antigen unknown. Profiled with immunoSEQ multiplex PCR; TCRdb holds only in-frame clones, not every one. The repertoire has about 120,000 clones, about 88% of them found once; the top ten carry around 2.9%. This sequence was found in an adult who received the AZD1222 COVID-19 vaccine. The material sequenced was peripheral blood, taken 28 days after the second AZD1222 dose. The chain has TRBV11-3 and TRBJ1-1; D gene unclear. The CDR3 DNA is TGTGCCAGCAGCGTTCATTGGGGTGAAGCTTTCTTT. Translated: CASSVHWGEAFF.